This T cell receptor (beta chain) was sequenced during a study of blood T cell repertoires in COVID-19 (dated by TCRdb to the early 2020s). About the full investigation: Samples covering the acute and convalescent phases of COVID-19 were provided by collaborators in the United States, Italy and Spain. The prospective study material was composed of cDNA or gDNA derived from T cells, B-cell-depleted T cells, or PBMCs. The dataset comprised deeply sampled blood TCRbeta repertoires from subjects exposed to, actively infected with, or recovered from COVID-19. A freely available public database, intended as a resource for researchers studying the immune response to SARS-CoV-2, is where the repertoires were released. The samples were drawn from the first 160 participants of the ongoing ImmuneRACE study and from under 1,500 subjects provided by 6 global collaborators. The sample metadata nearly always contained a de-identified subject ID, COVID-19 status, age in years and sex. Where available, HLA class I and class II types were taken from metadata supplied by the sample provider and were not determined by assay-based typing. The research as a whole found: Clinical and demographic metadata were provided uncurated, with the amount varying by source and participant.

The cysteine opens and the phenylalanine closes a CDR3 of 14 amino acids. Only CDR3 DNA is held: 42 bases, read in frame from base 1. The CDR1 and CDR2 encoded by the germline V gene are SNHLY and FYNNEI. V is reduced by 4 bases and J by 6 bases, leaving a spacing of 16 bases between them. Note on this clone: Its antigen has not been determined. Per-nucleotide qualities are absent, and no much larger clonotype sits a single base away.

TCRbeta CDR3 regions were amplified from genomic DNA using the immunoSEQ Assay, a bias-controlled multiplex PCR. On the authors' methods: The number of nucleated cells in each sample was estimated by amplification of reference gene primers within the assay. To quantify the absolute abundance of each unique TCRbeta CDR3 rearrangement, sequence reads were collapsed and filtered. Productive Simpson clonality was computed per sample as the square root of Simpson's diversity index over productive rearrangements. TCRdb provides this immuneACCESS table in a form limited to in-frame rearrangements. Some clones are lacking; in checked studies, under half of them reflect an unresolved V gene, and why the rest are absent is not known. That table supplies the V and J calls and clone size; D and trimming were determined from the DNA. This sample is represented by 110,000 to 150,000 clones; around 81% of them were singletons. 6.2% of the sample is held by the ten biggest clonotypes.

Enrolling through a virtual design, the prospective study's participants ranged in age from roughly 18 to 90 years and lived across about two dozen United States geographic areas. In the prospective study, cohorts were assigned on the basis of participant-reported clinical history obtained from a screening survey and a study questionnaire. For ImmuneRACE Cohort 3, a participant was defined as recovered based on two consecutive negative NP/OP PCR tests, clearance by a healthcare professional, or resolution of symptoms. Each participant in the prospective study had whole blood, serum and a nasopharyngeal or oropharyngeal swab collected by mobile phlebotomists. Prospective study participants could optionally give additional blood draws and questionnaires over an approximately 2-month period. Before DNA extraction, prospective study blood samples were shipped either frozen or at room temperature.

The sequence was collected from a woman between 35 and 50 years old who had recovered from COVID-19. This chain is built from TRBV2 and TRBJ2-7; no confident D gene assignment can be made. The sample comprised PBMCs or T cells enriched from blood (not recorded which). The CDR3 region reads CASSVLAISGEQYF. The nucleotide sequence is TGTGCCAGCAGTGTATTAGCTATTAGTGGCGAGCAGTACTTC.